One and the same sample provided the 14 T cell receptor beta chains below, sequenced in a study of vaccination and CD4 T cells after COVID-19. One entry per CDR3 protein, called by TCRdb with MiXCR from the PCR reads. The table includes approximately 20,000 distinct CDR3 sequences, roughly 63% detected once. The specimen comprised CD4+ T cells from blood, sampled after SARS-CoV-2 vaccination. The receptors derive from a human donor who had recovered from COVID-19.

This chain uses TRBV6-7 with TRBJ2-7; 8 bases agree with TRBD1. TRBV6-7 is noted as an ORF with a role that remains uncertain. CDR3 size: 15 residues. Germline trimming cut 0 bases from V and 3 bases from J; bases unmatched to any gene: 4. The CDR3 region has the DNA TGTGCCAGCAGTTACTCGGGACAGGATCACTACGAGCAGTACTTC. It codes for CASSYSGQDHYEQYF.

Only a few counts were recorded for this clonotype. This sequence joins TRBV6-1 and TRBJ1-3; D might be TRBD1 (5 bases). In germline, CDR1 is MNHNS, CDR2 SASEGT. The CDR3 runs to 17 residues. V shed 6 bases and J shed 2 bases, with 20 bases lying between them. DNA for the CDR3: TGTGCCAGCAGCCCCGGGGTGGGGGGAGCGGCTGGAAACACCATATATTTT. Its translation is CASSPGVGGAAGNTIYF.

The rearrangement uses TRBV5-4 and TRBJ1-1; tentative D call: TRBD1 (5 bases). The V end was cut by 4 bases, the J end by 1 base, with 14 bases between. Germline V CDR1 and CDR2: SGHNT, YYREEE (reference sequence). The CDR3 sequence is 15 residues long. This CDR3 is CASSPSGGRNTEAFF. The CDR3 DNA sequence: TGTGCCAGCAGCCCTAGCGGGGGGAGGAACACTGAAGCTTTCTTT.

Only a few counts were recorded for this clonotype. The chain uses TRBV15 and TRBJ2-5, with TRBD1 matching over 8 bases. Germline CDR1 LNHNV, CDR2 YYDKDF (reference sequence). Unmatched junction bases numbered 8, after V lost 0 bases and J lost 5 bases. The CDR3 sequence is 16 residues long. CDR3 nucleotide sequence: TGTGCCACCAGCAGAGATGGCAGGGGGCGACGCGAGACCCAGTACTTC. Translation: CATSRDGRGRRETQYF.

The chain is built from TRBV27 and TRBJ2-5; 7 positions match TRBD2. Per the germline V gene, CDR1 is MNHEY and CDR2 is SMNVEV (reference sequence). The CDR3 is 14 amino acids. V was clipped by 7 bases and J by 1 base; unmatched bases: 6. In DNA, the CDR3 is TGTGCCAGCACTACGGGAGGACGCCAAGAGACCCAGTACTTC. Protein sequence: CASTTGGRQETQYF.

In this sample, this clonotype turned up a few times. The J gene is TRBJ2-2, the V gene TRBV20-1; 7 nucleotides line up with TRBD2. V was clipped by 0 bases and J by 7 bases; unmatched bases: 8. This CDR3 spans 15 amino acids. Germline V gives CDR1 DFQATT, CDR2 SNEGSKA (reference sequence). DNA for the CDR3: TGCAGTGCTAGAGATCTGGCGGGAGCGGTCGGGGAGCTGTTTTTT. It encodes CSARDLAGAVGELFF.

The J gene is TRBJ2-7, the V gene TRBV20-1; 7 positions agree with TRBD1. Germline V CDR1 and CDR2: DFQATT, SNEGSKA (reference sequence). Trimming cost V 4 bases and J 6 bases; bases outside gene matches: 9. The CDR3 contains 13 residues. This chain's CDR3 is CSATRQGLSEQYF. CDR3 nucleotide sequence: TGCAGTGCTACCCGACAGGGATTGAGCGAGCAGTACTTC.

The V call is TRBV27, the J call TRBJ2-5, with 10 bases matching TRBD2. Germline CDR1 MNHEY, CDR2 SMNVEV (reference sequence). The CDR3 has 17 residues. With 5 bases clipped from V and 5 bases from J, the junction kept 14 bases outside the gene matches. CDR3 DNA: TGTGCCAGCAGTCCTATCAGAGGACTAGCGGAGGTGGAGACCCAGTACTTC. It codes for CASSPIRGLAEVETQYF.

The rearrangement uses TRBV2 and TRBJ2-5; TRBD2 might be the D (6 bases). CDR3 size: 15 residues. Trimming removed 6 bases at V and 2 bases at J, with 16 bases between. The germline V gene encodes CDR1 SNHLY and CDR2 FYNNEI. This chain's CDR3 is CASSEKGGLQETQYF. CDR3 coding DNA: TGTGCCAGCAGCGAAAAGGGCGGACTACAAGAGACCCAGTACTTC.

This clonotype was observed a few times. The rearrangement joins TRBV7-2 to TRBJ1-5; 8 positions match TRBD1. The CDR3 has 17 residues. The V segment lost 5 bases and the J segment 1 base; nucleotides outside the gene matches: 10. CDR1 is SGHTA, CDR2 FQGNSA, per germline. The CDR3 nucleotides read TGTGCCAGCAGCCCCACAGGGGGATCTTCAAGCAATCAGCCCCAGCATTTT. This translates into CASSPTGGSSSNQPQHF.

The V gene is TRBV20-1, the J gene TRBJ1-6, with D maybe TRBD1 (6 bases). Germline V gives CDR1 DFQATT, CDR2 SNEGSKA (reference sequence). V was trimmed by 5 bases and J by 8 bases, leaving 16 bases between them. The CDR3 contains 14 residues. This chain's CDR3 is CSAPQQGGYSPLHF. In DNA, the CDR3 is TGCAGTGCTCCCCAACAGGGTGGATATTCACCCCTCCACTTT.

This clonotype came up once. This chain joins TRBV7-6 and TRBJ1-1; D unclear. Per germline, CDR1 SGHVS and CDR2 FNYEAQ. V was trimmed by 6 bases and J by 1 base, leaving 12 bases between them. CDR3 size: 14 residues. The CDR3 nucleotides are TGTGCCAGCAGAAAAGGGAGTTGGAACACTGAAGCTTTCTTT. Encoded protein: CASRKGSWNTEAFF. The whole variable domain, filled in from reference TRBV7-6 and TRBJ1-1, reads GAGVSQSPRYKVTKRGQDVALRCDPISGHVSLYWYRQALGQGPEFLTYFNYEAQQDKSGLPNDRFSAERPEGSISTLTIQRTEQRDSAMYRCASRKGSWNTEAFFGQGTRLTVV.

This clonotype was seen a few times. This sequence joins TRBV28 and TRBJ2-2, with 9 bases lining up with TRBD2. Unmatched junction bases numbered 6, after V lost 7 bases and J lost 0 bases. Per the germline V gene, CDR1 is MDHEN and CDR2 is SYDVKM. This CDR3 is built from 16 residues. CDR3 sequence: CASITSGLTNTGELFF. DNA for the CDR3: TGTGCCAGCATCACTAGCGGGCTAACGAACACCGGGGAGCTGTTTTTT. Drawing the rest from reference TRBV28 and TRBJ2-2, the complete variable domain is DVKVTQSSRYLVKRTGEKVFLECVQDMDHENMFWYRQDPGLGLRLIYFSYDVKMKEKGDIPEGYSVSREKKERFSLILESASTNQTSMYLCASITSGLTNTGELFFGEGSRLTVL.

This chain connects TRBV19 to TRBJ1-5, with TRBD1 matching over 8 bases. The CDR3 is made up of 13 amino acids. The germline CDR1 and CDR2 sequences are LNHDA and SQIVND (reference sequence). V was clipped by 3 bases and J by 5 bases; unmatched bases: 0. CDR3 sequence reads: CASSIRGHQPQHF. In nucleotides, the CDR3 is TGTGCCAGTAGTATCAGGGGGCATCAGCCCCAGCATTTT.